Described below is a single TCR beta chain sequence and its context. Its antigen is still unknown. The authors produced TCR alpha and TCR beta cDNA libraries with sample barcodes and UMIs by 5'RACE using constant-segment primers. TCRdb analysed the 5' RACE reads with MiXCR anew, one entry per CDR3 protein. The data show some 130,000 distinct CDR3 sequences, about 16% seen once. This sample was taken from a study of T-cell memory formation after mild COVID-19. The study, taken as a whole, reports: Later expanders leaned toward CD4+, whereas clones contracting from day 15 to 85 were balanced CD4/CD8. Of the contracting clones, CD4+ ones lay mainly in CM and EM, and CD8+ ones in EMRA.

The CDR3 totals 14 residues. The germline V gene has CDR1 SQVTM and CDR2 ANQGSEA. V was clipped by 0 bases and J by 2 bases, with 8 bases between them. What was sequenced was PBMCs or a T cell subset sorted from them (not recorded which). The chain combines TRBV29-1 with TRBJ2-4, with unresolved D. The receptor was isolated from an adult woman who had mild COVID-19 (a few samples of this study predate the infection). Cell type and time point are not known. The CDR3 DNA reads TGCAGCGTTGAAGATCTCAGATCCAAAAACATTCAGTACTTC. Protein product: CSVEDLRSKNIQYF.